These 20 T cell receptor beta chains were sequenced from one sample in a study of vaccination and CD4 T cells after COVID-19. The treatment here: roughly nine-day PBMC culture with coronavirus spike peptide pools or control peptides (ViraFEST assay). Researchers used the Oncomine TCR Beta short-read assay to sequence DNA from cultured CD4+ T cells. TCRdb re-called the PCR reads through MiXCR, storing one row per CDR3 protein. This sample has just under 20,000 distinct CDR3 sequences, with roughly 40% found just once. For these TCRs, the target antigens are not known. The material was CD4+ T cells from blood, cultured in vitro, obtained after SARS-CoV-2 vaccination. The receptors were sampled from a human donor who had recovered from COVID-19.

V and J are TRBV19 and TRBJ1-2; D unclear. The CDR3 length is 14 residues. The germline V gene has CDR1 LNHDA and CDR2 SQIVND (reference sequence). V was trimmed by 5 bases and J by 1 base, leaving 11 bases between them. The DNA for the CDR3 is TGTGCCAGTAGTCCAGCGGTGGATAACTATGGCTACACCTTC. Its protein is CASSPAVDNYGYTF.

The sample holds a few counts of this clonotype. The V gene is TRBV6-2 or TRBV6-3, the J gene TRBJ1-6; D might be TRBD1 (6 bases). In germline, CDR1 is MNHEY, CDR2 SVGEGT. V was shortened by 6 bases and J by 6 bases, with 9 bases between the two germline ends. The CDR3 covers 13 residues. The CDR3 loop is CASSRRGNSPLHF. The CDR3 DNA reads as TGTGCCAGCAGCCGCAGGGGTAATTCACCCCTCCACTTT.

In this sample, this clonotype turned up once. V usage is TRBV4-1 and J usage is TRBJ2-2, with 11 bases matching TRBD1. The CDR3 contains 15 residues. The junction had 6 bases not matched to a gene; V was cut back by 8 bases and J by 4 bases. Germline V gene lookup returns CDR1 MGHRA and CDR2 YSYEKL. Written as DNA, the CDR3 is TGCGCCAGCGCCATGGGACAGGGGGTCACCGGGGAGCTGTTTTTT. It is translated as CASAMGQGVTGELFF.

This chain connects TRBV7-9 to TRBJ1-6, with a possible D match to TRBD1 (5 bases). CDR3 length: 14 amino acids. V dropped 5 bases and J dropped 6 bases, with 11 bases sitting between them. CDR1 is SEHNR and CDR2 is FQNEAQ in the germline V gene (reference sequence). CDR3 region: CASSTDSSNSPLHF. DNA of the CDR3: TGTGCCAGCAGCACTGACAGTTCTAATTCACCCCTCCACTTT.

This clonotype was detected a few times. This chain links TRBV27 with TRBJ1-2, with 7 bases identical to TRBD1. J gave up 5 bases and V 5 bases, and 11 bases lay outside the gene matches. Germline CDR1 is MNHEY and CDR2 is SMNVEV (reference sequence). The CDR3 covers 15 residues. CDR3 protein: CASSDYKGARYGYTF. CDR3 sequence (DNA): TGTGCCAGCAGTGACTACAAGGGGGCGAGGTATGGCTACACCTTC.

This clonotype appeared a few times. This chain joins TRBV19 and TRBJ1-1; D unclear. Per germline, CDR1 LNHDA and CDR2 SQIVND (reference sequence). V lost 4 bases and J lost 3, with 18 bases in between. CDR3 length: 16 amino acids. CDR3 in amino acids: CASSTRPNMRDTEAFF. The CDR3, as DNA: TGTGCCAGTAGTACTCGACCTAATATGAGGGACACTGAAGCTTTCTTT.

This clonotype has more than one count but fewer than ten. The V and J genes are TRBV20-1 and TRBJ2-2; 10 nucleotides agree with TRBD2. The CDR3 extends over 16 amino acids. J lost 3 bases, V lost 3 bases, and 7 bases had no gene match. Germline V gives CDR1 DFQATT, CDR2 SNEGSKA (reference sequence). CDR3 sequence (DNA): TGCAGTGCTAGCGGGCTAGCGGGAGCGTACACCGGGGAGCTGTTTTTT. Protein: CSASGLAGAYTGELFF.

CDR3 protein: CAIWDRGQPQHF. In nucleotides, the CDR3 is TGTGCCATCTGGGACAGGGGCCAGCCCCAGCATTTT. The chain joins TRBV6-2 or TRBV6-3 to TRBJ1-5, with 10 bases lining up with TRBD1. The V gene end was trimmed by 10 bases and the J gene end by 7 bases; junction bases not matched to a gene: 4. This CDR3 spans 12 amino acids. The germline V gene has CDR1 MNHEY and CDR2 SVGEGT.

The genes are TRBV5-6 and TRBJ1-5, with D unresolved. Deletions cut 6 bases from V and 0 bases from J, with 19 bases between. This CDR3 is 17 amino acids long. The V gene's germline CDR1 is SGHDT and CDR2 YYEEEE. CDR3 region: CASTTRRAGYSNQPQHF. The DNA for the CDR3 is TGTGCCAGCACCACCAGAAGGGCGGGCTATAGCAATCAGCCCCAGCATTTT. Full variable domain (outside the CDR3, taken from reference TRBV5-6 and TRBJ1-5): DAGVTQSPTHLIKTRGQQVTLRCSPKSGHDTVSWYQQALGQGPQFIFQYYEEEERQRGNFPDRFSGHQFPNYSSELNVNALLLGDSALYLCASTTRRAGYSNQPQHFGDGTRLSIL.

The chain uses TRBV20-1 and TRBJ2-5, with D possibly TRBD2 on 5 matching bases. The CDR3 consists of 14 residues. The V end was cut by 3 bases, the J end by 4 bases, with 15 bases between. Germline V gene data show CDR1 as DFQATT and CDR2 as SNEGSKA (reference sequence). The CDR3 DNA sequence: TGCAGTGCTAGGAGGGTTGGCTGGGGAGAGACCCAGTACTTC. This gives the protein CSARRVGWGETQYF.

The CDR3: CASSPTGQRHEAFF. DNA for the CDR3: TGTGCCAGCAGCCCCACCGGACAGAGACATGAAGCTTTCTTT. The gene calls are TRBV7-3 and TRBJ1-1, with a tentative D call TRBD1 (6 bases). CDR1 is SGHTA, CDR2 FQGTGA, per germline. The CDR3 contains 14 residues. Trimming took 5 bases from V and 7 from J, leaving 17 bases between them. The variable domain in full, with the rest retrieved from reference TRBV7-3 and TRBJ1-1, is GAGVSQTPSNKVTEKGKYVELRCDPISGHTALYWYRQSLGQGPEFLIYFQGTGAADDSGLPNDRFFAVRPEGSVSTLKIQRTERGDSAVYLCASSPTGQRHEAFFGQGTRLTVV.

About this clonotype itself: The junction differs from germline at one of its ends, possibly a read error. The chain combines TRBV4-1 with TRBJ1-1, with D hard to call. There are 14 residues in the CDR3. CDR1 is MGHRA, CDR2 YSYEKL, per germline. CDR3 DNA sequence: TGTGCCAGCAGCCACATAGGCCTGATCACTGAAGCTTTCTTT. Protein: CASSHIGLITEAFF.

The table lists this clonotype with a count of one. The chain couples TRBV28 to TRBJ2-7, with TRBD1 matching 7 bases. This CDR3 has 12 amino acids. Germline values: CDR1 MDHEN, CDR2 SYDVKM. After removal of 5 bases from V and 9 bases from J, the junction contained 7 bases not matched to a gene. CDR3 DNA: TGTGCCAGCAGTCGACAGGGCCGTCTGCAGTACTTC. It translates to CASSRQGRLQYF.

There are a few counts of this clonotype. The chain carries TRBV7-3 and TRBJ2-2; perhaps TRBD1 as D (8 bases). Trimming cost V 2 bases and J 6 bases, with 13 bases left between them. The CDR3 has 15 residues. The germline CDR1 and CDR2 sequences are SGHTA and FQGTGA. The CDR3 is CASSLQGAGAGELFF. The CDR3 DNA is TGTGCCAGCAGCTTACAGGGGGCGGGAGCCGGGGAGCTGTTTTTT. The whole variable domain, filled in from reference TRBV7-3 and TRBJ2-2, reads GAGVSQTPSNKVTEKGKYVELRCDPISGHTALYWYRQSLGQGPEFLIYFQGTGAADDSGLPNDRFFAVRPEGSVSTLKIQRTERGDSAVYLCASSLQGAGAGELFFGEGSRLTVL.

This clonotype was found a few times. The chain joins TRBV7-9 to TRBJ1-2; D might be TRBD1 (5 bases). CDR1 SEHNR and CDR2 FQNEAQ come from the germline V gene (reference sequence). CDR3 length equals 16 residues. The germline V and J ends were trimmed by 0 bases and 7 bases, with 18 bases remaining between them. CDR3 protein: CASSLATGPFKVGYTF. CDR3 nucleotide sequence: TGTGCCAGCAGCTTAGCGACGGGACCGTTTAAGGTTGGCTACACCTTC.

On this clonotype: The junction departs from the called germline gene at one end, perhaps through a read error. The V gene is TRBV27, the J gene TRBJ1-2, with 9 bases lining up with TRBD1. The CDR3 is made up of 13 amino acids. The germline CDR1 and CDR2 sequences are MNHEY and SMNVEV (reference sequence). The CDR3 DNA reads TGTGCCAGCAGATATCAGACAGGGGGGGGCTGCACCTTC. Protein sequence: CASRYQTGGGCTF.

The chain uses TRBV7-8 and TRBJ1-2; D gene uncertain. Between the trimmed V and J ends, which lost 1 base and 8 bases, there was a span of 17 bases. Looked up from germline, CDR1 is SGHVS and CDR2 is FQNEAQ. CDR3 length equals 15 residues. As DNA, the CDR3 is TGTGCCAGCAGCTTAGACGGCAGTTGGGGTAACGGCTACACCTTC. This codes for CASSLDGSWGNGYTF.

V usage is TRBV6-5 and J usage is TRBJ1-2, with 7 bases identical to TRBD1. The CDR3 is made up of 15 amino acids. Germline V CDR1 and CDR2: MNHEY, SVGAGI. The V and J ends lost 0 bases and 5 bases, in that order; junction bases with no gene match: 6. The CDR3 DNA reads TGTGCCAGCAGTTACTCCACCGAGACAGGGTATGGCTACACCTTC. Translating gives CASSYSTETGYGYTF.

This sequence joins TRBV16 and TRBJ2-7; a weak D match, TRBD1 (5 bases). Trimming stripped 1 base from V and 2 bases from J, with 15 bases between. CDR1 KGHSY and CDR2 FQNENV come from the germline V gene. This CDR3 is 16 amino acids long. Here the CDR3 DNA reads TGTGCCAGCAGCCAATATACGGACACATCCACCTACGAGCAGTACTTC. This encodes CASSQYTDTSTYEQYF.

This chain connects TRBV5-1 to TRBJ2-5; D remains unclear. The CDR3 spans 15 residues. Between the trimmed V and J ends, which lost 0 bases and 4 bases, there was a span of 13 bases. CDR1 SGHRS and CDR2 YFSETQ come from the germline V gene. Here the CDR3 reads CASSLATNSRETQYF. DNA of the CDR3: TGCGCCAGCAGCTTGGCGACGAATAGCCGAGAGACCCAGTACTTC.